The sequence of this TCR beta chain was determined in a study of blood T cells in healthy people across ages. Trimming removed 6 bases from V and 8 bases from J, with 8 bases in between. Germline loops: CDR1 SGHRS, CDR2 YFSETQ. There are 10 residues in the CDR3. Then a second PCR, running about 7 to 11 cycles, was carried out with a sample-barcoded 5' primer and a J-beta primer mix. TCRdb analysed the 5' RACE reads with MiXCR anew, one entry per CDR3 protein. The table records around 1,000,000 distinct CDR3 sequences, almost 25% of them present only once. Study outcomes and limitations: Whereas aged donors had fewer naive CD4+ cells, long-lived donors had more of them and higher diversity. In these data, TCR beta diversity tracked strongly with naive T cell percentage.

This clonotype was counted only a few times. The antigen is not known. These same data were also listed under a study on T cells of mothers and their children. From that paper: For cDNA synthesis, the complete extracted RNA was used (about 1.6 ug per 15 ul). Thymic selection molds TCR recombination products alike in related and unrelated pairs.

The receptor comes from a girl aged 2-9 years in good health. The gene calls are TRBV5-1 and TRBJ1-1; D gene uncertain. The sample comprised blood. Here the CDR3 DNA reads TGCGCCAGCAAAGGAATAGAAGCTTTCTTT. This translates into CASKGIEAFF.